This T cell receptor beta chain was sequenced for a study of cytomegalovirus exposure and HLA in healthy donors. To note about this clone: No antigen is known for it.

V lost 5 bases and J lost 0, with 8 bases in between. This CDR3 has 14 residues. The V gene's germline CDR1 is MNHNY and CDR2 SVGAGI (reference sequence). Study conclusions and caveats: Reports described diagnosis of cytomegalovirus status by the classifier as highly specific and sensitive.

PCR involved 60 Vbeta and 13 Jbeta primers. The method was immunoSEQ multiplex PCR; TCRdb's version includes in-frame clones alone and lacks a portion of them. The sample has approximately 72,000 clones. This clonotype was sampled from a man aged 35 to 55 in good health and CMV-seronegative. V usage is TRBV6-6 and J usage is TRBJ1-5, with D hard to call. Sample: PBMCs. The CDR3 nucleotides are TGTGCCAGCAGTACAGCATATAGCAATCAGCCCCAGCATTTT. It encodes CASSTAYSNQPQHF.